The sequence of this T cell receptor beta chain was determined in a study of blood T cell repertoires in COVID-19. Study-level information: Italy, Spain and the United States were the sources of the convalescent and acute COVID-19 samples.

This CDR3 contains 18 residues. The ends lost 4 bases at V and 7 bases at J; junction bases unmatched: 13. CDR1 is SGHNT and CDR2 is YYREEE in the germline V gene (reference sequence). Source study methods: Reference gene primer amplification gave estimated nucleated cell counts. Assay: immunoSEQ multiplex PCR; the TCRdb copy retains only in-frame clones and omits some. V, J and clone size are taken as reported in that table, and D and trimming were inferred from the DNA itself. The sample has around 150,000 clones, approximately 78% seen once; the top ten hold around 9.9%. A single count supports this clone.

The source is a human donor in a cohort sampled during active COVID-19. V usage is TRBV5-4 and J usage is TRBJ2-1; 14 nucleotides match TRBD2. Sequenced: peripheral blood. The CDR3 reads CASSQPGLAGENGNEQFF. The CDR3, as DNA: TGTGCCAGCAGCCAACCGGGACTAGCGGGAGAGAATGGGAATGAGCAGTTCTTC.